This T cell receptor (beta chain) was sequenced in a study of cytomegalovirus exposure and HLA in healthy donors (TCRdb year 2017). The study in broad terms: A later analysis indicated that the roughly 120 validation repertoires were generated on the platform also employed for the 720 or so repertoires of the first cohort. The study aimed to test whether signatures of past pathogen exposure could be identified by cataloging public T cell receptors. In addition to the first cohort of roughly 670 subjects, a separate validation cohort of approximately 130 different subjects was used. To predict cytomegalovirus infection status, the study brought together high-throughput TCR immunosequencing, statistical association of individual TCRs with disease status, and machine learning.

Of note for this clone: Its antigen remains undetermined. Base qualities were left out, and no much larger clone turns up one base away.

Library preparation was by the immunoSEQ multiplex PCR assay. The published analysis was carried out like this. A statistical classification framework was built to diagnose cytomegalovirus status from the catalog of TCR beta chain sequences. TCRdb retrieved this table from immuneACCESS and kept in-frame rearrangements only. Not all clones are present; in checked studies, unresolved V genes account for under half, and no reason is known for the remainder. The V and J calls and clone size were taken over from that table, and D and trimming were inferred from the DNA. This sample is represented by over 200,000 clones; 70% to 90% of them were singletons. About 3% of the sample is held by the ten biggest clonotypes. Separate from the approximately 730-subject first cohort, the validation cohort of about 110 subjects was the group to which the donors belonged. The paper as a whole reports these results and caveats: The authors suggested that the approach could potentially be generalized to other disease states and immunological phenotypes. The classifier was reported to diagnose cytomegalovirus status with high specificity and sensitivity in both the original and validation cohorts. The study gave a list of 150 to 200 TCR beta chains associated with cytomegalovirus. All 120 or so repertoires were used to score co-occurrence in the validation cohort in a later analysis, because that analysis had no HLA typing for the cohort. Three of the identified cytomegalovirus-associated TCR beta chains were confirmed in vitro to be specific for cytomegalovirus antigens. A later analysis found that TCRs clustered in the first cohort also tended to co-occur in the 100 to 150 validation repertoires, with approximately 94% of cluster scores above 0. Most TCR sequences were seen in very few donors, while some public TCRs were found in many individuals.

Reading the germline V gene gives CDR1 MNHEY and CDR2 SVGAGI. The germline ends are 14 bases apart after V is trimmed by 5 bases and J by 3 bases. From the cysteine up to the phenylalanine, the CDR3 has a length of 15 residues. The DNA shown is the 45-base CDR3, in frame from base 1. This TCR derives from a woman aged 18-35 years in good health and CMV-seronegative. Sequencing input: PBMCs. This chain joins TRBV6-5 to TRBJ2-1, and the D gene may be TRBD2, 5 bases matching. The nucleotide sequence reads as follows: TGTGCCAGCAGTGCTTCCGGGAATCTCTACAATGAGCAGTTCTTC. The translation is CASSASGNLYNEQFF.